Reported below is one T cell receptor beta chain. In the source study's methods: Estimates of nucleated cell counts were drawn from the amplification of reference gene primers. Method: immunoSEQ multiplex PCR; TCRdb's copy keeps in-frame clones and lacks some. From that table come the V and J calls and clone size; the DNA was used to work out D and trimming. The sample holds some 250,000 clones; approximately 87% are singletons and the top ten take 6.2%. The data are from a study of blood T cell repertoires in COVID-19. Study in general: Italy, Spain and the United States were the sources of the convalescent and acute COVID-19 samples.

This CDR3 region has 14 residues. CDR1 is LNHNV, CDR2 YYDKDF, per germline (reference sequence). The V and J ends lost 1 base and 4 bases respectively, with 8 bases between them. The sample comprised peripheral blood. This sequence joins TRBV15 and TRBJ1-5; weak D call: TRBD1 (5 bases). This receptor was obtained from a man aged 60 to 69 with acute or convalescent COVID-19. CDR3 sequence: CATSRGGGNQPQHF. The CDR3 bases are TGTGCCACCAGCAGAGGGGGGGGGAATCAGCCCCAGCATTTT.